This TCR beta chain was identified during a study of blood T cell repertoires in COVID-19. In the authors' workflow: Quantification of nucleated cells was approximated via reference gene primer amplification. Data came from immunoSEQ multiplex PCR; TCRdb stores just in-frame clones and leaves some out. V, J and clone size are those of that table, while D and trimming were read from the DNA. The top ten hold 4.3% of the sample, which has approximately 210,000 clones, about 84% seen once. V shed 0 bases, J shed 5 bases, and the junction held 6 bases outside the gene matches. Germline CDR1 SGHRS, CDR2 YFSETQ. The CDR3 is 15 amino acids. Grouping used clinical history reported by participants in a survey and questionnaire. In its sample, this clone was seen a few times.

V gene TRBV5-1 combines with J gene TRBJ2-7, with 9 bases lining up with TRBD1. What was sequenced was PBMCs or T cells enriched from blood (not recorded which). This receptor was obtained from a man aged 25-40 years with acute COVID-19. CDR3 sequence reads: CASSLGDREPHEQYF. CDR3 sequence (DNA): TGCGCCAGCAGCTTGGGGGACAGGGAGCCCCACGAGCAGTACTTC.